Listed below are T cell receptor beta chains from one sample, sequenced in a study of blood T cell repertoires in COVID-19. Assay used: immunoSEQ multiplex PCR; TCRdb lists only in-frame clones, some missing. The data show 180,000 or so clones, with around 86% seen just once and less than 1% held by the top ten. The sample taken for sequencing was peripheral blood. The source is a man between 18 and 35 years old with acute or convalescent COVID-19. Both conserved end residues are part of each CDR3. D genes are given only for firm matches. Size is omitted from some rows. Given values are once, few, many or a class for expanded clones.

clone size: -
D gene: TRBD2
V gene: TRBV5-6
J gene: TRBJ2-3
CDR3 protein: CASSRSLAGGPKDTQYF
CDR3 DNA: TGTGCCAGCAGCCGATCCCTAGCGGGGGGGCCTAAAGATACGCAGTATTTT

clone size: few
D gene: -
V gene: TRBV9
J gene: TRBJ2-7
CDR3 protein: CASSVAGGDLGDEQYF
CDR3 DNA: TGTGCCAGCAGCGTAGCGGGCGGGGACTTAGGGGACGAGCAGTACTTC

clone size: -
D gene: TRBD1
V gene: TRBV6-5
J gene: TRBJ1-2
CDR3 protein: CASSQRDRAPYGYTF
CDR3 DNA: TGTGCCAGCAGCCAGAGGGACAGGGCACCCTATGGCTACACCTTC

clone size: -
D gene: TRBD2
V gene: TRBV19
J gene: TRBJ2-2
CDR3 protein: CASSILFLAGGKNTGELFF
CDR3 DNA: TGTGCCAGTAGTATTTTGTTCTTAGCGGGGGGGAAAAACACCGGGGAGCTGTTTTTT

clone size: -
D gene: -
V gene: TRBV7-3
J gene: TRBJ2-2
CDR3 protein: CASSFDSLRDTGELFF
CDR3 DNA: TGTGCCAGCAGCTTCGACTCGCTCAGGGACACCGGGGAGCTGTTTTTT

clone size: -
D gene: -
V gene: TRBV4-1
J gene: TRBJ2-1
CDR3 protein: CASSQVTAGNEQFF
CDR3 DNA: TGCGCCAGCAGCCAAGTGACAGCCGGCAATGAGCAGTTCTTC

clone size: once
D gene: -
V gene: TRBV6-5
J gene: TRBJ2-1
CDR3 protein: CASSSQSDLNYNEQFF
CDR3 DNA: TGTGCCAGCAGTTCACAATCGGACTTGAACTACAATGAGCAGTTCTTC

clone size: -
D gene: -
V gene: TRBV2
J gene: TRBJ1-1
CDR3 protein: CASSAPKVEAFF
CDR3 DNA: TGTGCCAGCAGCGCCCCCAAGGTGGAGGCTTTCTTT

clone size: once
D gene: TRBD1
V gene: TRBV30
J gene: TRBJ2-3
CDR3 protein: CAWRATGGRTDTQYF
CDR3 DNA: TGTGCCTGGAGGGCGACAGGGGGCCGAACAGATACGCAGTATTTT

clone size: -
D gene: -
V gene: TRBV5-1
J gene: TRBJ1-6
CDR3 protein: CASSLDFAGNSPLHF
CDR3 DNA: TGCGCCAGCAGCTTGGATTTCGCAGGGAATTCACCCCTCCACTTT

clone size: once
D gene: TRBD1
V gene: TRBV27
J gene: TRBJ2-7
CDR3 protein: CASSDNAQTGVVEQYF
CDR3 DNA: TGTGCCAGCAGTGATAATGCCCAGACAGGGGTGGTCGAGCAGTACTTC

clone size: -
D gene: TRBD2
V gene: TRBV7-3
J gene: TRBJ2-5
CDR3 protein: CASSLGGLQETQYF
CDR3 DNA: TGTGCCAGCAGCCTCGGGGGACTACAAGAGACCCAGTACTTC

clone size: -
D gene: TRBD1
V gene: TRBV7-8
J gene: TRBJ1-5
CDR3 protein: CASSLGGRDRGNQPQHF
CDR3 DNA: TGTGCCAGCAGCTTGGGCGGTCGTGACAGGGGCAATCAGCCCCAGCATTTT

clone size: few
D gene: TRBD1
V gene: TRBV7-8
J gene: TRBJ1-2
CDR3 protein: CASSLAGQLNYGYTF
CDR3 DNA: TGTGCCAGCAGCTTAGCGGGACAGTTGAACTATGGCTACACCTTC

clone size: -
D gene: -
V gene: TRBV15
J gene: TRBJ1-6
CDR3 protein: CATSRDRFKGGGNSPLHF
CDR3 DNA: TGTGCCACCAGCAGAGATCGGTTTAAAGGGGGTGGTAATTCACCCCTCCACTTT